The entry that follows covers one TCR beta chain sequence. Its matching antigen is unknown. From germline, CDR1 is SGHTA and CDR2 FQGTGA. V lost 6 bases and J lost 4, with 13 bases in between. CDR3 length: 15 residues. The hyperthyroidism patients had all been newly diagnosed, and their disease duration was under 2 months. Their ages ranged from 18 to 65 years. Diagnostic assessment was based on clinical symptoms, serum thyroxine and TRAb, thyroid ultrasound and orbital computed tomography. Amplification targeted TCR beta CDR3 regions from RNA transcripts. HTBI primers were used for first-round RT-PCR of the TCR CDR3. Each CDR3 protein gets one entry after TCRdb re-called the multiplex PCR reads with MiXCR. The table includes hundreds of thousands of distinct CDR3 sequences, about 12% detected once. The data belong to a study of T cells in Graves' hyperthyroidism and ophthalmopathy. Turning to the study itself: Peripheral blood samples were taken at initial diagnosis, prior to any treatment.

Study-wide results and limits: Median prediction lead before ophthalmopathy onset was 6.5 months with the model.

This chain uses TRBV7-3 with TRBJ1-6, with a possible D match to TRBD1 (5 bases). Sequenced sample: blood. The source of this sequence is a young woman with Graves' hyperthyroidism. The CDR3, as DNA: TGTGCCAGCAGTCCGGCAGGGCTTTATAATTCACCCCTCCACTTT. This codes for CASSPAGLYNSPLHF.